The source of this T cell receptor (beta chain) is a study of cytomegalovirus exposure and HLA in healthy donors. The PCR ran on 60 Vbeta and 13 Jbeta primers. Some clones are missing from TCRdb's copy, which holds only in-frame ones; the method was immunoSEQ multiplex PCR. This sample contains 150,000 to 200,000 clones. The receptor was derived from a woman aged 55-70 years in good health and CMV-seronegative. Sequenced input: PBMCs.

CDR3 DNA sequence: TGTGCCAGTAAGGAAGGGGCCTCTGGAAACACCATATATTTT. Translation gives CASKEGASGNTIYF. The rearrangement uses TRBV19 and TRBJ1-3; D may be TRBD1 (5 bases). Germline-derived CDR1 and CDR2 are LNHDA and SQIVND (reference sequence). CDR3 length: 14 amino acids. The ends were cut back, 7 bases at V and 0 bases at J, with 10 bases in the middle.